Below, one TCR beta chain is given with its context. These data come from a study of blood T cells in healthy people across ages. Study as a whole: The capture of about one barcoded beta molecule per two T cells was achieved by template switching.

It was with a sample-barcoded 5' primer and a J-beta primer mix that a second PCR of roughly 7 to 12 cycles was run. Researchers report that a template-switch adaptor with 12 random nucleotides tagged each cDNA molecule. Via MiXCR, TCRdb re-called the 5' RACE reads, giving one row per CDR3 protein. The profile shows some 1,500,000 distinct CDR3 sequences, around 40% of them singletons. CDR1 and CDR2 from the germline V gene are SGHTA and FQGNSA. This CDR3 spans 11 amino acids. The V and J ends lost 5 bases and 5 bases respectively, with 6 bases between them. Roughly 10 milliliters of peripheral blood were drawn from each donor. Each sample had at least 6.5 million PBMCs isolated.

The rearrangement joins TRBV7-2 to TRBJ2-5; no clear D gene. Sequenced sample: blood. This TCR was recovered from a woman aged 18 to 35 in good health. CDR3 bases: TGTGCCAGCAGCATGCATGAGACCCAGTACTTC. Its translation is CASSMHETQYF.